A selection of T cell receptor beta chains follows, all from one sample in a study of beta chain features in type 1 diabetes. Clones were sequenced by immunoSEQ multiplex PCR, and TCRdb holds only the in-frame ones, with some missing. The sample shows 900,000 or so clones, roughly 16% of them seen only once. The material sequenced was naive CD4+ T cells from blood. These TCRs come from a woman aged 18-35 years in good health. CDR3s leave out the opening cysteine and the closing phenylalanine or tryptophan. Each record gives: clone size, V gene, J gene, CDR3 length, CDR3 protein. Not every row has a clone size; where given, it reads once, few, many or a size class.

abundance: few
v_gene: TRBV7-2
j_gene: TRBJ2-1
len: 13
CDR3aa: ASSLGPLAVDEQF

abundance: -
v_gene: TRBV25-1
j_gene: TRBJ1-3
len: 13
CDR3aa: ASSESQFPGNTIY

abundance: few
v_gene: TRBV27
j_gene: TRBJ1-5
len: 12
CDR3aa: ASSLTGRNQPQH

abundance: -
v_gene: TRBV28
j_gene: TRBJ2-7
len: 11
CDR3aa: AIMTVQPYEQY

abundance: few
v_gene: TRBV28
j_gene: TRBJ2-5
len: 11
CDR3aa: ASSLIRGETQY

abundance: few
v_gene: TRBV7-9
j_gene: TRBJ2-5
len: 12
CDR3aa: ASSSRDSQETQY

abundance: few
v_gene: TRBV5-1
j_gene: TRBJ2-1
len: 13
CDR3aa: ASSLGASSYNEQF

abundance: -
v_gene: TRBV28
j_gene: TRBJ2-1
len: 14
CDR3aa: ASSKALGSSYNEQF

abundance: -
v_gene: TRBV7-8
j_gene: TRBJ2-2
len: 10
CDR3aa: ASSLRAGELF

abundance: -
v_gene: TRBV5-4
j_gene: TRBJ1-2
len: 11
CDR3aa: ASSPRTNYGYT

abundance: -
v_gene: TRBV28
j_gene: TRBJ2-5
len: 11
CDR3aa: ASRSPGTGTQY

abundance: -
v_gene: TRBV7-9
j_gene: TRBJ1-4
len: 14
CDR3aa: ASSKGVGKTNEKLF

abundance: -
v_gene: TRBV15
j_gene: TRBJ2-4
len: 11
CDR3aa: ATSSRAKNIQY

abundance: -
v_gene: TRBV7-2
j_gene: TRBJ2-7
len: 12
CDR3aa: ASSLVGTAYEQY

abundance: -
v_gene: TRBV6-5
j_gene: TRBJ2-7
len: 12
CDR3aa: ASSYDRGRAWLY

abundance: -
v_gene: TRBV18
j_gene: TRBJ1-5
len: 14
CDR3aa: ASSQNNRAFNQPQH

abundance: few
v_gene: TRBV12-5
j_gene: TRBJ2-3
len: 11
CDR3aa: ASQADHTDTQY

abundance: few
v_gene: TRBV5-1
j_gene: TRBJ2-5
len: 14
CDR3aa: ASSLGRARVQETQY

abundance: few
v_gene: TRBV28
j_gene: TRBJ2-1
len: 12
CDR3aa: ASSLPGLSNEQF

abundance: few
v_gene: TRBV20-1
j_gene: TRBJ1-1
len: 9
CDR3aa: SGRQTPEAF

abundance: -
v_gene: TRBV6-5
j_gene: TRBJ1-4
len: 11
CDR3aa: ASSRVDNEKLF

abundance: -
v_gene: TRBV14
j_gene: TRBJ1-2
len: 13
CDR3aa: ASSQDGPARRGYT

abundance: -
v_gene: TRBV2
j_gene: TRBJ2-3
len: 11
CDR3aa: ASIGDYTDTQY

abundance: -
v_gene: TRBV4-1
j_gene: TRBJ2-5
len: 10
CDR3aa: ASSQVEETQY

abundance: few
v_gene: TRBV4-3
j_gene: TRBJ1-3
len: 14
CDR3aa: ASSQEVRRGGNTIY

abundance: few
v_gene: TRBV29-1
j_gene: TRBJ2-1
len: 10
CDR3aa: SVERSYNEQF

abundance: -
v_gene: TRBV2
j_gene: TRBJ2-5
len: 11
CDR3aa: ASNRDREETQY

abundance: -
v_gene: TRBV7-6
j_gene: TRBJ1-2
len: 11
CDR3aa: ASTGKGGFGYT

abundance: -
v_gene: TRBV28
j_gene: TRBJ2-2
len: 13
CDR3aa: ASSSLAGGPGELF

abundance: few
v_gene: TRBV29-1
j_gene: TRBJ1-2
len: 13
CDR3aa: SVEDDRTDIYGYT

abundance: few
v_gene: TRBV7-9
j_gene: TRBJ2-1
len: 10
CDR3aa: ASSLGPMQQF

abundance: -
v_gene: TRBV7-2
j_gene: TRBJ2-7
len: 13
CDR3aa: ASSPGGAGFYEQY

abundance: few
v_gene: TRBV11-2
j_gene: TRBJ2-1
len: 13
CDR3aa: ASSLGGYYTNEQF